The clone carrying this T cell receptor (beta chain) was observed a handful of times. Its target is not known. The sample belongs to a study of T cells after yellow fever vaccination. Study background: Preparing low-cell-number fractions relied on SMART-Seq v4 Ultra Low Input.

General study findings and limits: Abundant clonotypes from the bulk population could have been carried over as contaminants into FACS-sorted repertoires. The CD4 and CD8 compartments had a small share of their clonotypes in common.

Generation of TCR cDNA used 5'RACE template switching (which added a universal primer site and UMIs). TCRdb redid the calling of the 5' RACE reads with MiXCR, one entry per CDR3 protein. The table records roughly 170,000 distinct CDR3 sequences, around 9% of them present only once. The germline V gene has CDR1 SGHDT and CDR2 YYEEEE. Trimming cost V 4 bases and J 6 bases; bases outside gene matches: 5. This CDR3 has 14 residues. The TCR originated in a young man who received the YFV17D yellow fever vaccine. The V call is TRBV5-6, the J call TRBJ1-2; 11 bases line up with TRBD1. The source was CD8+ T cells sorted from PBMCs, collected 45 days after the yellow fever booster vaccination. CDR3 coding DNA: TGTGCCAGCAGCAAGGACAGGGGGCTAGATGGCTACACCTTC. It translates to CASSKDRGLDGYTF.